The rows below give T cell receptor beta chains drawn from one sample of a study of tumor and adjacent non-tumor tissue in lung cancer. One entry per CDR3 protein, called by TCRdb with MiXCR from the multiplex PCR reads. This repertoire shows around 120,000 distinct CDR3 sequences, over 65% found once; its top ten account for 10% to 15%. The sequencing sample was made of lung tumor tissue. These receptors originate from a man younger than 45 with non-small cell lung cancer. The CDR3 runs from the conserved cysteine through the conserved F or W. D genes are given only for firm matches. The size of a clone is reported for some rows only, either as once, few or many, or as a class for expanded clones.

v_gene: TRBV12-3/TRBV12-4
d_gene: TRBD1
abundance: many
j_gene: TRBJ1-2
CDR3aa: CASSLIQGLGGYTF
CDR3nt: TGTGCCAGCAGTTTGATACAGGGGTTGGGCGGCTACACCTTC

v_gene: TRBV20-1
d_gene: -
abundance: -
j_gene: TRBJ2-7
CDR3aa: CTASPGSTYEQYF
CDR3nt: TGCACTGCTAGCCCAGGGAGCACCTACGAGCAGTACTTC

v_gene: TRBV11-2
d_gene: -
abundance: once
j_gene: TRBJ2-2
CDR3aa: CASGFMEAGELFF
CDR3nt: TGTGCAAGCGGTTTTATGGAGGCCGGGGAGCTGTTTTTT

v_gene: TRBV20-1
d_gene: TRBD2
abundance: -
j_gene: TRBJ2-3
CDR3aa: CGAKGLAGAASTDTQYF
CDR3nt: TGCGGTGCCAAGGGACTAGCGGGGGCCGCTAGCACAGACACGCAGTATTTT

v_gene: TRBV5-1
d_gene: -
abundance: -
j_gene: TRBJ1-4
CDR3aa: CASSLEGTEKLFF
CDR3nt: TGCGCCAGCAGCTTGGAGGGTACTGAAAAACTGTTTTTT

v_gene: TRBV24-1
d_gene: -
abundance: -
j_gene: TRBJ2-1
CDR3aa: CATSVGGLNSYNEQFF
CDR3nt: TGTGCCACCAGTGTCGGAGGGCTGAACTCCTACAATGAGCAGTTCTTC

v_gene: TRBV10-2
d_gene: TRBD2
abundance: -
j_gene: TRBJ2-3
CDR3aa: CASREGTRRFLTDTQYF
CDR3nt: TGCGCCAGCCGAGAAGGGACTAGACGGTTTCTCACAGATACGCAGTATTTT

v_gene: TRBV11-2
d_gene: -
abundance: -
j_gene: TRBJ1-6
CDR3aa: CVSGQPGTPLHF
CDR3nt: TGTGTCAGCGGCCAACCAGGGACTCCCCTCCACTTT

v_gene: TRBV11-2
d_gene: -
abundance: -
j_gene: TRBJ1-2
CDR3aa: CASSLGVYGYTF
CDR3nt: TGTGCCAGCAGCTTAGGTGTCTATGGCTACACCTTC

v_gene: TRBV11-2
d_gene: TRBD1
abundance: -
j_gene: TRBJ1-6
CDR3aa: CASSLGQPNSPLHF
CDR3nt: TGTGCCAGCAGCCTGGGACAGCCAAATTCACCCCTCCACTTT

v_gene: TRBV11-1
d_gene: -
abundance: once
j_gene: TRBJ2-1
CDR3aa: CASNFPKGEWGSFEQFF
CDR3nt: TGTGCCAGCAACTTTCCCAAAGGGGAGTGGGGGTCGTTTGAGCAGTTCTTC

v_gene: TRBV7-9
d_gene: TRBD1
abundance: many
j_gene: TRBJ1-1
CDR3aa: CASSHNRGYTEAFF
CDR3nt: TGTGCCAGCAGCCATAACAGGGGTTACACTGAAGCTTTCTTT

v_gene: TRBV2
d_gene: TRBD2
abundance: -
j_gene: TRBJ2-5
CDR3aa: CASNAGTSGGAWRETQYF
CDR3nt: TGTGCCAGCAATGCTGGGACTAGCGGGGGGGCTTGGCGAGAGACCCAGTACTTC

v_gene: TRBV11-3
d_gene: -
abundance: few
j_gene: TRBJ2-3
CDR3aa: CASSSSPSGVSTDTQYF
CDR3nt: TGTGCCAGCAGCTCCAGCCCTAGTGGGGTTAGCACAGATACGCAGTATTTT

v_gene: TRBV6-5
d_gene: -
abundance: many
j_gene: TRBJ2-7
CDR3aa: CASSLSLSYEQYF
CDR3nt: TGTGCCAGCAGTTTAAGTCTTTCCTACGAGCAGTACTTC

v_gene: TRBV20-1
d_gene: TRBD1
abundance: -
j_gene: TRBJ1-5
CDR3aa: CSARGGTEYQPQHF
CDR3nt: TGCAGTGCTAGAGGGGGGACAGAGTATCAGCCCCAGCATTTT

v_gene: TRBV30
d_gene: TRBD2
abundance: few
j_gene: TRBJ2-1
CDR3aa: CAWTRGLAVYNEQFF
CDR3nt: TGTGCCTGGACCCGGGGACTAGCGGTTTACAATGAGCAGTTCTTC

v_gene: TRBV5-1
d_gene: -
abundance: -
j_gene: TRBJ1-4
CDR3aa: CANSLGETTTNEKLFF
CDR3nt: TGCGCCAACAGCTTAGGGGAAACTACAACTAATGAAAAACTGTTTTTT

v_gene: TRBV12-3/TRBV12-4
d_gene: -
abundance: -
j_gene: TRBJ2-5
CDR3aa: CASSLEGIQETQYF
CDR3nt: TGTGCCAGCAGTCTGGAAGGGATCCAAGAGACCCAGTACTTC